Listed below are T cell receptor beta chains from one sample, sequenced in a study of PD-L1 blockade in urothelial cancer. Profiled with immunoSEQ multiplex PCR; TCRdb holds only in-frame clones, not every one. The repertoire holds 130,000 or so clones, with approximately 84% as singletons. The sample here was PBMCs, taken around atezolizumab (anti-PD-L1) treatment. These receptors came from a man between 45 and 60 years old with urothelial cancer. The CDR3 runs from the conserved cysteine through the conserved F or W. D genes are given only for firm matches. Clone size, where shown, is once, few, many, or a class for clones that have expanded.

d_call: TRBD2; j_call: TRBJ2-1; v_call: TRBV7-9; clone_size: NA; cdr3_aa: CASSLTPGLAETNEQFF; cdr3_nt: TGTGCCAGCAGCTTAACGCCCGGACTAGCCGAAACCAATGAGCAGTTCTTC
d_call: TRBD2; j_call: TRBJ2-3; v_call: TRBV23-1; clone_size: once; cdr3_aa: CASSQPGLADTSTDTQYF; cdr3_nt: TGCGCCAGCAGTCAACCGGGACTAGCGGATACCAGCACAGATACGCAGTATTTT
d_call: NA; j_call: TRBJ2-7; v_call: TRBV18; clone_size: once; cdr3_aa: CASSPRTHYEQYF; cdr3_nt: TGTGCCAGCTCCCCTCGGACTCACTACGAGCAGTACTTC
d_call: NA; j_call: TRBJ2-4; v_call: TRBV6-5; clone_size: NA; cdr3_aa: CASSYSTQSNIQYF; cdr3_nt: TGTGCCAGCAGTTACTCGACTCAGTCCAACATTCAGTACTTC
d_call: NA; j_call: TRBJ1-5; v_call: TRBV18; clone_size: NA; cdr3_aa: CASSGTTVDNQPQHF; cdr3_nt: TGTGCCAGCTCAGGGACAACTGTAGATAATCAGCCCCAGCATTTT
d_call: NA; j_call: TRBJ2-7; v_call: TRBV19; clone_size: NA; cdr3_aa: CASSEERASYEQYF; cdr3_nt: TGTGCCAGTAGTGAGGAGAGGGCCTCCTACGAGCAGTACTTC
d_call: NA; j_call: TRBJ2-3; v_call: TRBV19; clone_size: NA; cdr3_aa: CASSTPMGGLGSTDTQYF; cdr3_nt: TGTGCCAGTAGTACCCCGATGGGCGGACTGGGTAGCACAGATACGCAGTATTTT
d_call: TRBD2; j_call: TRBJ2-1; v_call: TRBV11-2; clone_size: NA; cdr3_aa: CASSSTASGSHEQFF; cdr3_nt: TGTGCCAGCAGCAGTACGGCTAGCGGGAGCCATGAGCAGTTCTTC
d_call: TRBD2; j_call: TRBJ2-3; v_call: TRBV9; clone_size: NA; cdr3_aa: CASSVDPLAVTDTQYF; cdr3_nt: TGTGCCAGCAGCGTAGACCCCCTAGCGGTCACAGATACGCAGTATTTT
d_call: TRBD1; j_call: TRBJ2-2; v_call: TRBV15; clone_size: once; cdr3_aa: CATSREYGTANTGELFF; cdr3_nt: TGTGCCACCAGCAGAGAGTACGGGACAGCGAACACCGGGGAGCTGTTTTTT
d_call: NA; j_call: TRBJ2-5; v_call: TRBV25-1; clone_size: NA; cdr3_aa: CASSPGGRIGETQYF; cdr3_nt: TGTGCCAGCAGTCCCGGAGGCAGGATCGGGGAGACCCAGTACTTC
d_call: TRBD1; j_call: TRBJ2-7; v_call: TRBV29-1; clone_size: once; cdr3_aa: CSVGLGQGVEQYF; cdr3_nt: TGCAGCGTTGGGCTGGGACAGGGGGTTGAGCAGTACTTC
d_call: TRBD2; j_call: TRBJ2-2; v_call: TRBV5-1; clone_size: NA; cdr3_aa: CASSPGLAGNTGELFF; cdr3_nt: TGCGCCAGCAGCCCGGGACTAGCGGGCAACACCGGGGAGCTGTTTTTT
d_call: TRBD2; j_call: TRBJ2-7; v_call: TRBV7-3; clone_size: NA; cdr3_aa: CASSPSGGSYEQYF; cdr3_nt: TGTGCCAGCAGCCCCAGCGGGGGTAGCTACGAGCAGTACTTC
d_call: TRBD1; j_call: TRBJ2-1; v_call: TRBV5-1; clone_size: few; cdr3_aa: CASSLEGTGDHEQFF; cdr3_nt: TGCGCCAGCAGCTTGGAAGGGACAGGGGATCATGAGCAGTTCTTC
d_call: TRBD1; j_call: TRBJ2-5; v_call: TRBV6-1; clone_size: NA; cdr3_aa: CASSEDGTGVQETQYF; cdr3_nt: TGTGCCAGCAGTGAAGATGGGACAGGCGTCCAAGAGACCCAGTACTTC
d_call: NA; j_call: TRBJ2-5; v_call: TRBV4-2; clone_size: NA; cdr3_aa: CASSQNGGRSQETQYF; cdr3_nt: TGTGCCAGCAGCCAGAACGGAGGCCGGTCCCAAGAGACCCAGTACTTC
d_call: TRBD1; j_call: TRBJ2-7; v_call: TRBV27; clone_size: NA; cdr3_aa: CASRRTGNVEQYF; cdr3_nt: TGTGCCAGCAGACGGACAGGGAACGTAGAGCAGTACTTC
d_call: TRBD2; j_call: TRBJ2-5; v_call: TRBV5-1; clone_size: NA; cdr3_aa: CASRPAGETQYF; cdr3_nt: TGCGCCAGTCGGCCAGCGGGGGAGACCCAGTACTTC
d_call: TRBD1; j_call: TRBJ1-1; v_call: TRBV25-1; clone_size: NA; cdr3_aa: CASSGQGYTEAFF; cdr3_nt: TGTGCCAGCAGTGGACAGGGGTACACTGAAGCTTTCTTT
d_call: NA; j_call: TRBJ2-4; v_call: TRBV18; clone_size: NA; cdr3_aa: CASSTGAKNIQYF; cdr3_nt: TGTGCCAGCTCGACGGGGGCCAAAAACATTCAGTACTTC
d_call: TRBD2; j_call: TRBJ2-3; v_call: TRBV5-1; clone_size: NA; cdr3_aa: CASSLLVAGGIVDTQYF; cdr3_nt: TGCGCCAGCAGCTTGCTTGTGGCGGGAGGGATCGTAGATACGCAGTATTTT
d_call: NA; j_call: TRBJ2-3; v_call: TRBV7-9; clone_size: NA; cdr3_aa: CASVFRGTDTQYF; cdr3_nt: TGTGCCAGCGTCTTCCGGGGGACAGATACGCAGTATTTT
d_call: TRBD2; j_call: TRBJ2-1; v_call: TRBV4-1; clone_size: NA; cdr3_aa: CASSRTGGGEQFF; cdr3_nt: TGCGCCAGCAGCCGTACCGGGGGGGGTGAGCAGTTCTTC